These 14 T cell receptor beta chains originate from one sample sequenced in a study of T cells expressing NK-cell markers. After re-calling the 5' RACE reads, TCRdb lists one entry per CDR3 protein, DNA absent. Its listing shows 300,000 to 450,000 distinct CDR3 sequences. Material for sequencing was blood T cells: a sorted CD56 or NKG2C T cell subset, CD4+ or CD8+ T cells, or bulk PBMC T cells (not recorded which). All receptors derive from a man aged 18-75 years in good health.

CDR3 sequence reads: CASSSTGGANYGYTF. The chain couples TRBV12-3 or TRBV12-4 to TRBJ1-2; as DNA is missing, the TRBD1 call by TCRdb cannot be tested. CDR3 length: 15 residues.

V usage is TRBV20-1 and J usage is TRBJ1-5; TCRdb reports TRBD1, a call that lacks DNA to check it against. There are 13 residues in the CDR3. From germline, CDR1 is DFQATT and CDR2 SNEGSKA (reference sequence). Here the CDR3 reads CSASVSGGQPQHF.

The rearrangement joins TRBV18 to TRBJ1-4; TCRdb names TRBD1, which stays unverified in the absence of DNA. Germline V gene data show CDR1 as KGHSH and CDR2 as LQKENI. This CDR3 comprises 19 residues. CDR3 loop: CASSPPSTGVQPLNEKLFF. Using reference TRBV18 and TRBJ1-4 for the parts outside the CDR3, the full variable domain is NAGVMQNPRHLVRRRGQEARLRCSPMKGHSHVYWYRQLPEEGLKFMVYLQKENIIDESGMPKERFSAEFPKEGPSILRIQQVVRGDSAAYFCASSPPSTGVQPLNEKLFFGSGTQLSVL.

V usage is TRBV18 and J usage is TRBJ2-7. CDR3 size: 14 residues. The germline V gene has CDR1 KGHSH and CDR2 LQKENI. The CDR3 loop is CASSTDLSSYEQYF.

The V call is TRBV10-1, the J call TRBJ2-1; TCRdb's D gene call, TRBD2, goes unchecked for lack of DNA. Germline V CDR1 and CDR2: WNHNN, SYGVQD (reference sequence). This CDR3 region has 12 residues. CDR3 region: CASSEAGEKEFF.

The chain has TRBV4-2 and TRBJ2-5; absent DNA, TCRdb's TRBD2 call cannot be checked. The CDR3 is 14 amino acids. CDR1 and CDR2 (germline): LGHNA, YNFKEQ. CDR3 protein: CASSQERGYGTQYF.

J is TRBJ2-6 and V is TRBV11-2; as DNA is missing, the TRBD2 call by TCRdb cannot be tested. This CDR3 has 20 amino acids. CDR1 SGHAT and CDR2 FQNNGV come from the germline V gene. The CDR3 loop is CASRKRTSGGLVSGANVLTF.

The chain recombines TRBV6-5 with TRBJ2-3; the D gene TCRdb calls, TRBD1, cannot be checked with no DNA. Germline V lookup: CDR1 MNHEY, CDR2 SVGAGI. The CDR3 sequence is 15 residues long. The CDR3: CASSHNDRETDTQYF.

V usage is TRBV12-3 or TRBV12-4 and J usage is TRBJ2-6; TCRdb calls TRBD1, which cannot be checked without DNA. The CDR3 runs to 15 residues. CDR3 sequence: CASGRGLSGANVLTF.

The chain couples TRBV9 to TRBJ2-5; the D gene TCRdb calls, TRBD1, cannot be checked with no DNA. Germline V lookup: CDR1 SGDLS, CDR2 YYNGEE. This CDR3 is built from 15 residues. The CDR3 loop reads CASSGRPRGLETQYF.

The chain joins TRBV2 to TRBJ2-2; TCRdb picks TRBD1, but there is no DNA to check that call. Germline values: CDR1 SNHLY, CDR2 FYNNEI. The CDR3 contains 15 residues. This CDR3 is CASSRQGADTGELFF.

The CDR3 protein is CASSTQGWTWFF. J is TRBJ2-1 and V is TRBV27; TCRdb indicates TRBD1, and absent DNA this call remains unverified. The CDR3 is 12 amino acids. Germline V gives CDR1 MNHEY, CDR2 SMNVEV (reference sequence).

The chain recombines TRBV18 with TRBJ2-4; TCRdb selects TRBD1, and the lack of DNA leaves this call unchecked. Germline V lookup: CDR1 KGHSH, CDR2 LQKENI. This CDR3 has 13 residues. CDR3: CASSIPGSNIQYF.

The chain has TRBV7-9 and TRBJ2-4; the TRBD2 assignment by TCRdb is unverifiable without DNA. CDR3 length: 16 residues. Germline CDR1 reads SEHNR; CDR2 reads FQNEAQ (reference sequence). CDR3 sequence: CASSLEGGISTNIQYF.